A selection of T cell receptor beta chains follows, all from one sample in a study of tumor-infiltrating lymphocytes in primary liver carcinoma. TCRdb processed the multiplex PCR reads anew with MiXCR; each CDR3 protein has one entry. This sample has about 300,000 distinct CDR3 sequences, with 50% to 70% found just once. The sample taken for sequencing was peripheral blood. The receptor set was obtained from a man in his forties or fifties with primary liver carcinoma and hepatitis B virus infection. Both conserved end residues are part of each CDR3. The D gene is left open where the match is weak. Clone size, where shown, is once, few, many, or a class for clones that have expanded.

D gene: -
clone size: -
V gene: TRBV12-3/TRBV12-4
J gene: TRBJ1-1
CDR3 DNA: TGTGCCAGCAGTACGGACATGCTAAACGCTGAAGCTTTCTTT
CDR3 protein: CASSTDMLNAEAFF

D gene: TRBD2
clone size: few
V gene: TRBV5-4
J gene: TRBJ2-7
CDR3 DNA: TGTGCCAGCAGCAAGACTAGCGGGAAGATAAACGAGCAGTACTTC
CDR3 protein: CASSKTSGKINEQYF

D gene: -
clone size: -
V gene: TRBV28
J gene: TRBJ2-5
CDR3 DNA: TGTGCCAGCCGGGACGGGGCTGAGCAAGAGACCCAGTACTTC
CDR3 protein: CASRDGAEQETQYF

D gene: -
clone size: -
V gene: TRBV2
J gene: TRBJ1-3
CDR3 DNA: TGTGCCAGCAGCGACCAGGGATCTGGAAACACCATATATTTT
CDR3 protein: CASSDQGSGNTIYF

D gene: -
clone size: many
V gene: TRBV6-2/TRBV6-3
J gene: TRBJ2-7
CDR3 DNA: TGTGCCAGCAGTATATCGGACGTAACCTACGAGCAGTACTTC
CDR3 protein: CASSISDVTYEQYF

D gene: -
clone size: -
V gene: TRBV12-3/TRBV12-4
J gene: TRBJ2-3
CDR3 DNA: TGTGCCAGCAGTGCGACCGATGGGGGTGATACGCAGTATTTT
CDR3 protein: CASSATDGGDTQYF

D gene: -
clone size: few
V gene: TRBV10-1
J gene: TRBJ1-1
CDR3 DNA: TGCGCCAGCAGTGAGTCGGCAGGGTGGACTGAAGCTTTCTTT
CDR3 protein: CASSESAGWTEAFF

D gene: -
clone size: -
V gene: TRBV5-6
J gene: TRBJ2-3
CDR3 DNA: TGTGCCAGCAGCTTGGAGGTAGCCCGGTCCACAAATACGCAGTATTTT
CDR3 protein: CASSLEVARSTNTQYF

D gene: -
clone size: many
V gene: TRBV29-1
J gene: TRBJ2-3
CDR3 DNA: TGCAGCGTTGTTGGCGACACAGATACGCAGTATTTT
CDR3 protein: CSVVGDTDTQYF

D gene: -
clone size: -
V gene: TRBV11-1
J gene: TRBJ1-3
CDR3 DNA: TGTGCCGGCAGCTTATTGCGGACTGGAAACACCATGTATTTT
CDR3 protein: CAGSLLRTGNTMYF

D gene: TRBD1
clone size: -
V gene: TRBV5-4
J gene: TRBJ1-2
CDR3 DNA: TGTGCCAGCAGCCCCCGGGACAGGGGTTATGGTTACACCTTC
CDR3 protein: CASSPRDRGYGYTF

D gene: -
clone size: many
V gene: TRBV6-6
J gene: TRBJ2-3
CDR3 DNA: TGTGCCACCACAGACAGACCACCACAGGATACGCAGTATTTT
CDR3 protein: CATTDRPPQDTQYF

D gene: -
clone size: -
V gene: TRBV7-9
J gene: TRBJ1-5
CDR3 DNA: TGTGCCAGCAGCATGGGCATTACCAATCAGCCCCAGCATTTT
CDR3 protein: CASSMGITNQPQHF

D gene: -
clone size: -
V gene: TRBV29-1
J gene: TRBJ1-2
CDR3 DNA: TGCAGCGTTGAATATGGCAAGGGCTATGCCTACACCTTC
CDR3 protein: CSVEYGKGYAYTF